The rows below give T cell receptor beta chains drawn from one sample of a study of blood T cell repertoires in COVID-19. Measured with immunoSEQ multiplex PCR; TCRdb has only the in-frame clones, and not every one. The profile shows over 300,000 clones, approximately 83% of them singletons. Sequenced sample: PBMCs or T cells enriched from blood (not recorded which). These TCRs come from a man aged 30 to 39 who had recovered from COVID-19. The CDR3 runs from the conserved cysteine through the conserved F or W. Each record gives: CDR3 protein, CDR3 DNA, clone size, V gene, J gene, CDR3 length, D gene. D genes are given only for firm matches. Clone size, where shown, is once, few, many, or a class for clones that have expanded.

CASSIGGASGELFF	TGTGCCAGTAGTATTGGGGGGGCGTCCGGGGAGCTGTTTTTT	-	TRBV19	TRBJ2-2	14	-
CASSAQRGGKEQFF	TGTGCCAGCAGTGCCCAGCGGGGGGGCAAAGAGCAGTTCTTC	few	TRBV6-4	TRBJ2-1	14	TRBD2
CAGGQGLTYEQYF	TGTGCCGGAGGACAGGGACTCACCTACGAGCAGTACTTC	-	TRBV30	TRBJ2-7	13	TRBD1
CASSFTGGYGYTF	TGTGCCAGCAGTTTTACAGGGGGCTATGGCTACACCTTC	-	TRBV28	TRBJ1-2	13	TRBD1
CASSIATDRGAQYF	TGTGCCAGTAGTATAGCCACCGACAGGGGAGCGCAGTACTTC	-	TRBV19	TRBJ2-7	14	TRBD1
CASSRQVYEQFF	TGTGCCAGCAGCCGACAGGTATATGAGCAGTTCTTC	-	TRBV2	TRBJ2-1	12	-
CASSQVWTQTYEQYF	TGTGCCAGCAGCCAAGTCTGGACTCAGACCTACGAGCAGTACTTC	-	TRBV3-1/TRBV3-2	TRBJ2-7	15	-
CASSPLSSGTSGNTIYF	TGTGCCAGCAGCCCACTCAGCTCCGGGACTTCTGGAAACACCATATATTTT	-	TRBV3-1/TRBV3-2	TRBJ1-3	17	-
CASSPGKGSYTF	TGCGCCAGCAGCCCGGGGAAGGGAAGCTACACCTTC	-	TRBV5-1	TRBJ1-2	12	-
CATRKGGPSNQPQHF	TGTGCCACCAGGAAAGGGGGCCCAAGCAATCAGCCCCAGCATTTT	-	TRBV24-1	TRBJ1-5	15	TRBD1
CAWSDGQIPITQHF	TGTGCCTGGAGCGACGGACAGATCCCCATCACCCAGCATTTT	-	TRBV30	TRBJ1-5	14	-
CASSQDLQGYEQFF	TGTGCCAGCAGCCAAGATTTACAGGGTTATGAGCAGTTCTTC	once	TRBV3-1/TRBV3-2	TRBJ2-1	14	-
CASSLGLGAATEAFF	TGTGCCAGCAGCTTAGGTTTGGGGGCTGCCACTGAAGCTTTCTTT	-	TRBV7-2	TRBJ1-1	15	-
CASSLGTSGSYEQYF	TGTGCCAGCTCACTAGGGACTAGCGGTTCCTACGAGCAGTACTTC	few	TRBV18	TRBJ2-7	15	TRBD2
CASSLQGGSEKLFF	TGTGCCAGCAGCTTACAGGGAGGGAGTGAAAAACTGTTTTTT	-	TRBV7-2	TRBJ1-4	14	-
CASSQVVAAGKSAGYTF	TGTGCCAGCAGCCAAGTCGTGGCGGCGGGGAAAAGCGCTGGCTACACCTTC	-	TRBV14	TRBJ1-2	17	-
CASSQDVGTGWTEAFF	TGCGCCAGCAGCCAAGATGTCGGGACAGGGTGGACTGAAGCTTTCTTT	-	TRBV4-3	TRBJ1-1	16	TRBD1
CASSLSGAANTEAFF	TGTGCCAGCAGCTTATCAGGGGCAGCGAACACTGAAGCTTTCTTT	-	TRBV5-4	TRBJ1-1	15	-
CASSDFKIYNSPLHF	TGTGCCAGCAGTGACTTTAAAATCTATAATTCACCCCTCCACTTT	once	TRBV25-1	TRBJ1-6	15	-
CASSSRTGSDNSPLHF	TGTGCCAGCAGCTCCCGGACAGGGTCTGATAATTCACCCCTCCACTTT	few	TRBV7-9	TRBJ1-6	16	TRBD1
CASSPTGTAYGYTF	TGTGCCAGCAGCCCAACGGGGACAGCTTATGGCTACACCTTC	-	TRBV11-1	TRBJ1-2	14	TRBD1
CSVALHRGTPYEQYF	TGCAGCGTCGCTCTTCATCGGGGGACCCCCTACGAGCAGTACTTC	once	TRBV29-1	TRBJ2-7	15	-
CASRLAGESDTQYF	TGTGCCAGCAGACTAGCGGGGGAGTCGGATACGCAGTATTTT	-	TRBV2	TRBJ2-3	14	TRBD2
CASSAPGLAGGTGETQYF	TGTGCCAGCAGTGCCCCGGGACTAGCGGGGGGGACGGGCGAGACCCAGTACTTC	-	TRBV28	TRBJ2-5	18	TRBD2
CASSLVRGAGNTIYF	TGTGCCAGCAGCTTAGTTCGGGGGGCTGGAAACACCATATATTTT	-	TRBV7-2	TRBJ1-3	15	-
CASSAQGGDTEAFF	TGCGCCAGCAGCGCACAGGGAGGGGACACTGAAGCTTTCTTT	-	TRBV5-1	TRBJ1-1	14	-
CASSRTGDYGYTF	TGTGCCAGCAGCCGTACAGGGGATTATGGCTACACCTTC	few	TRBV5-4	TRBJ1-2	13	TRBD1
CASSSSLSLAGGPGEQFF	TGTGCCAGCAGTTCCTCATTGAGCTTAGCGGGGGGGCCGGGTGAGCAGTTCTTC	-	TRBV6-2/TRBV6-3	TRBJ2-1	18	TRBD2
CASAGTKNTGELFF	TGTGCCAGCGCCGGGACTAAGAACACCGGGGAGCTGTTTTTT	-	TRBV19	TRBJ2-2	14	TRBD2
CASSSGTGTNTGELFF	TGCGCCAGCAGCTCGGGGACAGGGACTAACACCGGGGAGCTGTTTTTT	-	TRBV5-1	TRBJ2-2	16	TRBD1
CAWGPGLAESDTQYF	TGTGCTTGGGGGCCGGGACTAGCGGAATCAGATACGCAGTATTTT	-	TRBV30	TRBJ2-3	15	TRBD2
CASSGSGDSETQYF	TGTGCCAGCAGTGGTAGCGGGGATTCAGAGACCCAGTACTTC	many	TRBV6-2/TRBV6-3	TRBJ2-5	14	TRBD2
CASRLGGTEAFF	TGTGCCAGCAGGCTTGGAGGAACTGAAGCTTTCTTT	-	TRBV28	TRBJ1-1	12	-